A single sample is the source of the 29 T cell receptor beta chains below, sequenced in a study of beta chain features in type 1 diabetes. No antigen has been identified for these receptors. Findings and limits, study-wide: Type 1 diabetes patients showed a moderate but significant shortening of TCRB CDR3s in all four CD4+ subsets.

Reverse transcribing all isolated RNA meant expressed TCRB transcripts were sequenced. Some clones are missing from TCRdb's copy, which holds only in-frame ones; the method was immunoSEQ multiplex PCR. The sample yields 150,000 or so clones, about 8.1% seen once. Sequenced: central memory CD4+ T cells from blood. Receptors were obtained from a woman between 18 and 30 years old with type 1 diabetes.

This clone was recorded a few times. The rearrangement links TRBV4-3 to TRBJ2-6; TRBD2 matches at 8 bases. The CDR3 runs to 18 residues. The ends lost 2 bases at V and 0 bases at J; junction bases unmatched: 6. Germline assignment: CDR1 LGHNA and CDR2 YSLEER. The CDR3 sequence: CASSQMTSAYSGANVLTF. The CDR3 DNA follows: TGCGCCAGCAGCCAAATGACTAGCGCTTACTCTGGGGCCAACGTCCTGACTTTC.

The sample holds a few counts of this clone. The V gene is TRBV6-1, the J gene TRBJ2-1; 8 nucleotides match TRBD2. Germline V gene lookup returns CDR1 MNHNS and CDR2 SASEGT. The CDR3 has 13 residues. Trimming cost V 6 bases and J 4 bases; bases outside gene matches: 2. CDR3 region: CASRGLGYNEQFF. CDR3 bases: TGTGCCAGCAGGGGACTAGGGTACAATGAGCAGTTCTTC.

This clone was seen more than once but under ten times. The J gene is TRBJ2-5, the V gene TRBV14; D gene unclear. There are 15 residues in the CDR3. CDR1 SGHDN and CDR2 FVKESK come from the germline V gene. Trimming removed 1 base at V and 4 bases at J, with 13 bases between. CDR3 sequence (DNA): TGTGCCAGCAGCCAAGTAGTAAGCTTCGGAGAGACCCAGTACTTC. Its translation is CASSQVVSFGETQYF.

The rearrangement uses TRBV15 and TRBJ1-5; D remains ambiguous. Germline-derived CDR1 and CDR2 are LNHNV and YYDKDF (reference sequence). V shed 8 bases and J shed 3 bases, with 14 bases lying between them. CDR3 length: 14 amino acids. CDR3 sequence: CATRENLLNQPQHF. The DNA for the CDR3 is TGTGCCACCCGGGAGAACCTTCTCAATCAGCCCCAGCATTTT.

The genes are TRBV7-2 and TRBJ1-5; D perhaps matches TRBD1 (5 bases). This CDR3 is 14 amino acids long. CDR1 and CDR2 (germline): SGHTA, FQGNSA. The V end was cut by 1 base, the J end by 7 bases, with 11 bases between. This CDR3 is CASSLGREGQPQHF. Here the CDR3 DNA reads TGTGCCAGCAGCTTAGGCAGGGAGGGCCAGCCCCAGCATTTT.

The chain joins TRBV28 to TRBJ2-3, with 7 bases fitting TRBD2. Unmatched junction bases numbered 11, after V lost 2 bases and J lost 3 bases. In germline, CDR1 is MDHEN, CDR2 SYDVKM. There are 17 residues in the CDR3. CDR3: CASSLMRETDKTDTQYF. The CDR3 nucleotides read TGTGCCAGCAGTTTAATGCGGGAGACGGATAAAACAGATACGCAGTATTTT.

V usage is TRBV28 and J usage is TRBJ2-7; possible D gene TRBD2, 6 bases. Germline values: CDR1 MDHEN, CDR2 SYDVKM. This CDR3 is built from 15 residues. Trimming left V 7 bases short and J 2 bases short, with 18 bases between. The CDR3 protein is CASIPGTAIAYEQYF. The CDR3 nucleotides read TGTGCCAGCATTCCTGGGACTGCCATTGCCTACGAGCAGTACTTC.

This chain connects TRBV30 to TRBJ2-7; TRBD2 might be the D (7 bases). Per germline, CDR1 GTSNPN and CDR2 SVGIG (reference sequence). The V gene lost 0 bases and the J gene lost 2 bases, with 11 bases spanning the gap. The CDR3 extends over 14 amino acids. The CDR3 sequence is CAWSVLGGPYEQYF. The CDR3 bases are TGTGCCTGGAGTGTACTCGGGGGGCCCTACGAGCAGTACTTC.

Written as DNA, the CDR3 is TGTGCCAGCAGTTGGACATCTTTCTCTAACGAGCAGTACTTC. As protein: CASSWTSFSNEQYF. The chain carries TRBV27 and TRBJ2-5; D is possibly TRBD1 (5 bases). The J call may be incorrect, as the DNA end agrees better with TRBJ2-7. The CDR3 has 14 residues. Germline loops: CDR1 MNHEY, CDR2 SMNVEV (reference sequence).

This clone was detected a few times. The rearrangement uses TRBV11-2 and TRBJ1-6; 7 nucleotides align to TRBD1. Germline CDR1 reads SGHAT; CDR2 reads FQNNGV. This CDR3 has 14 residues. J gave up 5 bases and V 5 bases, and 3 bases lay outside the gene matches. The CDR3 loop reads CASSLTGNNSPLHF. The CDR3 DNA reads TGTGCCAGCAGCCTGACAGGGAATAATTCACCCCTCCACTTT.

The V call is TRBV5-5, the J call TRBJ2-5; 13 bases agree with TRBD2. V shed 2 bases, J shed 5 bases, and the junction held 3 bases outside the gene matches. CDR1 is SGHKS, CDR2 YYEKEE, per germline (reference sequence). This CDR3 comprises 15 residues. For the CDR3, the DNA is TGTGCCAGCAGCTTAGGACTAGCGGGAGCGGAGACCCAGTACTTC. This gives the protein CASSLGLAGAETQYF. Full variable domain (outside the CDR3, taken from reference TRBV5-5 and TRBJ2-5): DAGVTQSPTHLIKTRGQQVTLRCSPISGHKSVSWYQQVLGQGPQFIFQYYEKEERGRGNFPDRFSARQFPNYSSELNVNALLLGDSALYLCASSLGLAGAETQYFGPGTRLLVL.

The table lists this clone with a few counts. The J gene is TRBJ2-5, the V gene TRBV5-1, with 9 bases identical to TRBD2. In germline, CDR1 is SGHRS, CDR2 YFSETQ. V was pared by 4 bases and J by 2 bases, with 3 bases of the junction left unmatched. The CDR3 contains 14 residues. CDR3 in DNA: TGCGCCAGCAGCATCGGACTAGCGCAAGAGACCCAGTACTTC. This translates into CASSIGLAQETQYF.

This sequence joins TRBV5-1 and TRBJ2-5; 9 bases fit TRBD2. This CDR3 has 15 residues. Germline values: CDR1 SGHRS, CDR2 YFSETQ. The junction had 10 bases not matched to a gene; V was cut back by 5 bases and J by 5 bases. DNA of the CDR3: TGCGCCAGCAGACGAGGAGCGGGGGGTGAGGAGACCCAGTACTTC. This codes for CASRRGAGGEETQYF.

The sample holds a few counts of this clone. J is TRBJ2-5 and V is TRBV5-1; TRBD1 matches at 7 bases. Trimming cost V 1 base and J 2 bases; bases outside gene matches: 11. The CDR3 totals 17 residues. Germline V gives CDR1 SGHRS, CDR2 YFSETQ. CDR3 protein: CASSLKGVAGGQETQYF. In DNA, the CDR3 is TGCGCCAGCAGCTTGAAGGGCGTGGCAGGGGGACAAGAGACCCAGTACTTC. Drawing the rest from reference TRBV5-1 and TRBJ2-5, the complete variable domain is KAGVTQTPRYLIKTRGQQVTLSCSPISGHRSVSWYQQTPGQGLQFLFEYFSETQRNKGNFPGRFSGRQFSNSRSEMNVSTLELGDSALYLCASSLKGVAGGQETQYFGPGTRLLVL.

The J gene is TRBJ2-3, the V gene TRBV18, with D perhaps matching TRBD2 (5 bases). Germline V gene sequence: CDR1 KGHSH, CDR2 LQKENI. The ends were cut back, 3 bases at V and 2 bases at J, with 9 bases in the middle. CDR3 size: 14 residues. Here the CDR3 DNA reads TGTGCCAGCTCACCTTTGAGGGCCACAGATACGCAGTATTTT. Encoded protein: CASSPLRATDTQYF.

The rearrangement joins TRBV6-6 to TRBJ1-1; D not resolved. Between the trimmed V and J ends, which lost 5 bases and 10 bases, there was a span of 11 bases. The CDR3 length is 11 residues. Germline loops: CDR1 MNHNY, CDR2 SVGAGI (reference sequence). The CDR3 coding sequence is TGTGCCAGCAGTGCCGCCCTCAGAGCTTTCTTT. Translated: CASSAALRAFF.

DNA of the CDR3: TGTGCCAGCAGCCTCCACCCTGAGGGGGGGGTCTACGAGCAGTACTTC. Translating gives CASSLHPEGGVYEQYF. The chain uses TRBV7-2 and TRBJ2-7; maybe TRBD2 (7 bases). The CDR3 extends over 16 amino acids. Germline lookup yields CDR1 SGHTA and CDR2 FQGNSA. Trimming left V 5 bases short and J 3 bases short, with 20 bases between.

This clone appeared a few times. J is TRBJ1-2 and V is TRBV25-1; D call uncertain. V lost 2 bases and J lost 8, with 9 bases in between. In germline, CDR1 is MGHDK, CDR2 SYGVNS. This CDR3 comprises 12 residues. The CDR3 DNA reads as TGTGCCAGCAGTGAACCCAGCGGGGGCTACACCTTC. This codes for CASSEPSGGYTF.

This clone has only a few counts. The rearrangement links TRBV5-1 to TRBJ1-2; TRBD1 matches at 7 bases. The CDR3 extends over 17 amino acids. V dropped 4 bases and J dropped 2; count of bases not matched to a gene: 14. Germline V gives CDR1 SGHRS, CDR2 YFSETQ. The CDR3 is CASSDTGTVKRNYGYTF. The CDR3 nucleotides are TGCGCCAGCAGCGATACCGGGACAGTCAAGAGGAACTATGGCTACACCTTC.

The gene calls are TRBV4-3 and TRBJ2-3; 7 bases are shared with TRBD1. From germline, CDR1 is LGHNA and CDR2 YSLEER. The CDR3 sequence is 18 residues long. V lost 2 bases and J lost 1; bases outside the gene matches: 12. This CDR3 reads CASSQPSWRTGRTDTQYF. The CDR3 coding sequence is TGCGCCAGCAGCCAACCTTCCTGGCGGACAGGCCGCACAGATACGCAGTATTTT.

This sequence joins TRBV2 and TRBJ1-1; D perhaps matches TRBD1 (5 bases). This CDR3 is built from 14 residues. The V gene lost 3 bases and the J gene lost 5 bases, with 13 bases spanning the gap. CDR1 and CDR2 (germline): SNHLY, FYNNEI. Here the CDR3 reads CASSDSGGGTEAFF. Here the CDR3 DNA reads TGTGCCAGCAGTGACTCGGGTGGGGGGACTGAAGCTTTCTTT.

The rearrangement joins TRBV15 to TRBJ1-4, with D perhaps TRBD1 (6 bases). V was trimmed by 5 bases and J by 5 bases, leaving 15 bases between them. CDR1 is LNHNV and CDR2 is YYDKDF in the germline V gene (reference sequence). The CDR3 is 15 amino acids. CDR3: CATSGKQGTNEKLFF. The CDR3 coding sequence is TGTGCCACCAGCGGAAAACAGGGAACGAATGAAAAACTGTTTTTT.

J is TRBJ2-5 and V is TRBV19; 12 bases match TRBD1. V dropped 5 bases and J dropped 4; count of bases not matched to a gene: 8. The V gene's germline CDR1 is LNHDA and CDR2 SQIVND (reference sequence). CDR3 size: 16 residues. This CDR3 reads CASSALRDRGRETQYF. CDR3 in DNA: TGTGCCAGTAGTGCCCTCCGGGACAGGGGGCGAGAGACCCAGTACTTC. The variable domain in full, with the rest retrieved from reference TRBV19 and TRBJ2-5, is DGGITQSPKYLFRKEGQNVTLSCEQNLNHDAMYWYRQDPGQGLRLIYYSQIVNDFQKGDIAEGYSVSREKKESFPLTVTSAQKNPTAFYLCASSALRDRGRETQYFGPGTRLLVL.

In its sample, this clone was seen a few times. The rearrangement uses TRBV25-1 and TRBJ2-3, with 7 bases fitting TRBD1. Germline trimming cut 7 bases from V and 2 bases from J; bases unmatched to any gene: 15. CDR1 is MGHDK, CDR2 SYGVNS, per germline. The CDR3 has 17 residues. The DNA for the CDR3 is TGTGCCAGCACCAAAGGGACAGCTCCTCGAATCACAGATACGCAGTATTTT. Its protein is CASTKGTAPRITDTQYF.

A few counts support this clone. The chain joins TRBV18 to TRBJ1-2, with D unresolved. Germline V gene sequence: CDR1 KGHSH, CDR2 LQKENI. The CDR3 length is 15 residues. The V end was cut by 2 bases, the J end by 4 bases, with 14 bases between. DNA of the CDR3: TGTGCCAGCTCACCAACGACGGACTCACCCTATGGCTACACCTTC. Translated, it gives CASSPTTDSPYGYTF.

The CDR3 bases are TGTGCCAGTAGTATAGGGACAGGGAGCGTCCTGACTTTC. Protein product: CASSIGTGSVLTF. The chain combines TRBV19 with TRBJ2-6; TRBD1 matches at 8 bases. This CDR3 comprises 13 residues. Germline loops: CDR1 LNHDA, CDR2 SQIVND (reference sequence). The ends lost 1 base at V and 12 bases at J; junction bases unmatched: 2. The full variable domain, completed using reference TRBV19 and TRBJ2-6, is DGGITQSPKYLFRKEGQNVTLSCEQNLNHDAMYWYRQDPGQGLRLIYYSQIVNDFQKGDIAEGYSVSREKKESFPLTVTSAQKNPTAFYLCASSIGTGSVLTFGAGSRLTVL.

The DNA for the CDR3 is TGTGCCAGCAGCGCGGGGACAGTAAAAAACTATGGCTACACCTTC. Translated: CASSAGTVKNYGYTF. The chain is built from TRBV5-6 and TRBJ1-2, with 7 bases fitting TRBD1. With V trimmed by 4 bases and J by 2 bases, 8 bases remained unmatched. Per the germline V gene, CDR1 is SGHDT and CDR2 is YYEEEE. CDR3 size: 15 residues.

The chain couples TRBV4-2 to TRBJ2-3; 7 nucleotides agree with TRBD1. Germline CDR1 and CDR2: LGHNA and YNFKEQ. V trimming: 5 bases; J trimming: 5 bases; junction bases outside the gene matches: 4. This CDR3 has 13 residues. CDR3 bases: TGTGCCAGCAGCTTCGCAGGGGGAGATACGCAGTATTTT. It is translated as CASSFAGGDTQYF.

This rearrangement joins TRBV27 to TRBJ2-3; TRBD1 matches 8 bases. The CDR3 has 16 residues. J was trimmed by 5 bases and V by 1 base; bases with no gene match: 8. Looked up from germline, CDR1 is MNHEY and CDR2 is SMNVEV (reference sequence). In DNA, the CDR3 is TGTGCCAGCAGTTTATTTACAGGGGGACCTTTAGATACGCAGTATTTT. Its translation is CASSLFTGGPLDTQYF.